This T cell receptor beta chain appears in the sequencing data of a study of control samples from healthy donors and cancer patients. Clones were read by immunoSEQ multiplex PCR, and TCRdb kept only the in-frame ones, dropping some. The table records approximately 220,000 clones, roughly 94% of them present only once. Trimming removed 4 bases from V and 4 bases from J, with 13 bases in between. Germline V CDR1 and CDR2: LGHDT, YNNKEL (reference sequence). The CDR3 is made up of 14 amino acids. The sequence came from a man in his fifties or sixties in good health. Sequencing used blood. This chain links TRBV3-1 (or the pseudogene TRBV3-2) with TRBJ1-2; D call uncertain. CDR3 coding DNA: TGTGCCAGCAGCCGTGGGCAAAACTCCTATGGCTACACCTTC. Protein: CASSRGQNSYGYTF.